Included here is one T cell receptor beta chain sequence, with context. Its specificity is unknown. The CDR3 consists of 14 residues. Germline V gives CDR1 SEHNR, CDR2 FQNEAQ (reference sequence). With 3 bases removed from V and 7 bases from J, the gap between germline ends came to 13 bases. These data originate in a study of long-term antiretroviral therapy in people with HIV. In the study overall: The earliest samples predate the 2015 immediate-ART recommendation by about a decade. General study points: Older ART regimens may have been in use when blood was drawn between the mid-2000s and the late 2010s.

Researchers ran immunoSEQ v3.0 at survey level. The table came from immunoSEQ multiplex PCR; TCRdb's copy has only in-frame clones and leaves some out. The sample yields 24,000 or so clones, 85% seen once. Sequences were derived from unsorted PBMCs, sampled 2.3 years after starting antiretroviral therapy. This TCR came from a middle-aged man with HIV. V usage is TRBV7-9 and J usage is TRBJ2-1; D gene ambiguous. CDR3 region: CASSLRSIDNEQFF. The CDR3 bases are TGTGCCAGCAGCTTGCGCTCAATCGATAATGAGCAGTTCTTC. The variable domain in full, with the rest retrieved from reference TRBV7-9 and TRBJ2-1, is DTGVSQNPRHKITKRGQNVTFRCDPISEHNRLYWYRQTLGQGPEFLTYFQNEAQLEKSRLLSDRFSAERPKGSFSTLEIQRTEQGDSAMYLCASSLRSIDNEQFFGPGTRLTVL.